This TCR beta chain was found in a study of molecular identifiers for immune sequencing clone quantification. TCRdb reprocessed the PCR reads with MiXCR, giving one entry per CDR3 protein. This table has around 470,000 distinct CDR3 sequences, around 23% appearing once. V lost 5 bases and J 1 base, leaving 11 bases between the germline ends. In germline, CDR1 is SGHTA, CDR2 FQGNSA. CDR3 length equals 14 residues. Specimen: naive CD8+ T cells from blood, with Jurkat cell RNA spiked in. The subset was: FACS-sorted CD8+CD4-CCR7+CD45RA+ naive T cells. The chain combines TRBV7-2 with TRBJ1-1; no clear D gene. This TCR came from a human donor in good health. Some libraries in this study had Jurkat cell RNA spiked in. The CDR3 DNA is TGTGCCAGCAGCCCCAGATCCGGGAACACTGAAGCTTTCTTT. Protein: CASSPRSGNTEAFF.